This TCR beta chain was identified in a study of cytomegalovirus exposure and HLA in healthy donors. Comments on this clone: Its antigen is as yet unknown.

The length of the CDR3 is 15 residues. Germline loops: CDR1 SGHKS, CDR2 YYEKEE (reference sequence). Trimming took 4 bases from V and 4 from J; bases not matched to a gene: 7. 60 Vbeta and 13 Jbeta primers were used in PCR. How the authors handled the data: Among the unique TCR beta chains that a later analysis counted, 80 million to 100 million in all, some 10 million were shared. Method: immunoSEQ multiplex PCR; TCRdb's copy keeps in-frame clones and lacks some. V and J calls and clone size are given by that table; D and trimming were obtained from the DNA. The sample lists roughly 120,000 clones; 70% to 80% were seen once. Study findings and constraints: When analyzed later, the rates of TCR association showed variation by HLA locus, with DRB1 the most and HLA-C the fewest. Excluded were some V segments that proved indistinguishable, including TRBV6-2 and TRBV6-3. Rarity marked most TCR sequences, yet some public TCRs occurred in many donors.

Sequencing input: PBMCs. The chain links TRBV5-5 to TRBJ1-2; 10 bases are a match to TRBD1. This clonotype was obtained from a woman between 18 and 29 years old in good health and CMV-seronegative. The CDR3 DNA sequence: TGTGCCAGCAGCATCGGACAGGGGGGCTTCTATGGCTACACCTTC. Its translation: CASSIGQGGFYGYTF. The full variable domain, completed using reference TRBV5-5 and TRBJ1-2, is DAGVTQSPTHLIKTRGQQVTLRCSPISGHKSVSWYQQVLGQGPQFIFQYYEKEERGRGNFPDRFSARQFPNYSSELNVNALLLGDSALYLCASSIGQGGFYGYTFGSGTRLTVV.